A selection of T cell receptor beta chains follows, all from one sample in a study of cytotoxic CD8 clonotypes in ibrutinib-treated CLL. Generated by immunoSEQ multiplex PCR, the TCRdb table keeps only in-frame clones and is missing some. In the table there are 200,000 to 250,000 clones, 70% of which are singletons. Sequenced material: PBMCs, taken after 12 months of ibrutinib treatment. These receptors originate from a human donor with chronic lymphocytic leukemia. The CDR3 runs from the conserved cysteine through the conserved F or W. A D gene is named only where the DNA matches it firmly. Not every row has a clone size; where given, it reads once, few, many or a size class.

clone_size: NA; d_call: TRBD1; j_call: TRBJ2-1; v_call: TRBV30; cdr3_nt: TGTGCCTGCCTACCGGGACAGGGGGTGTCCTACAATGAGCAGTTCTTC; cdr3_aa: CACLPGQGVSYNEQFF
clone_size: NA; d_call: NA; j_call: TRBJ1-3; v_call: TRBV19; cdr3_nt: TGTGCCAGTAGTATAGATGCCGGGGACTCTGGAAACACCATATATTTT; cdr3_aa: CASSIDAGDSGNTIYF
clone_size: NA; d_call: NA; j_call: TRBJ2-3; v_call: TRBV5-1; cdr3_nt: TGCGCCAGCAGCTGGTCGGACAGTGTCACAGATACGCAGTATTTT; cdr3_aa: CASSWSDSVTDTQYF
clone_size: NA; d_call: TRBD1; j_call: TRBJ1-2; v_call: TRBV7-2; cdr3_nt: TGTGCCAGCAGCTTAGGAGGGACAGGGGTTCGTTCTGGCTACACCTTC; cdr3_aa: CASSLGGTGVRSGYTF
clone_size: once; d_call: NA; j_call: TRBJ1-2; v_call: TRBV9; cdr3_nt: TGTGCCAGCAGCGTAGACGGAGGACAAACTAACTATGGCTACACCTTC; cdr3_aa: CASSVDGGQTNYGYTF
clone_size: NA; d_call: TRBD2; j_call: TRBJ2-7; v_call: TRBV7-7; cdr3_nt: TGTGCTAGCAGTCCCGGGAGGGCCAACTCCTACGAGCAGTACTTC; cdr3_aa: CASSPGRANSYEQYF
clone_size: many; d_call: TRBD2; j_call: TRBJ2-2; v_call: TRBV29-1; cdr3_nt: TGCAGCGTTCGCCCGGGAGGGAGCACCGGGGAGCTGTTTTTT; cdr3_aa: CSVRPGGSTGELFF
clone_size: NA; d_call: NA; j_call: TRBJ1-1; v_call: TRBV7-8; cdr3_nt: TGTGCCAGCATGGGGGCAGGGAACACTGAAGCTTTCTTT; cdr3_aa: CASMGAGNTEAFF
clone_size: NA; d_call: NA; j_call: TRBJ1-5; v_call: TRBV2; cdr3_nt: TGTGCCAGCAGGAAAGGGGAGACGAGCAATCAGCCCCAGCATTTT; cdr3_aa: CASRKGETSNQPQHF
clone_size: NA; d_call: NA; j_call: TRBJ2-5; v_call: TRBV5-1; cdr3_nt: TGCGCCAGCAGCCTGCCGGGGAGGGAGACCCAGTACTTC; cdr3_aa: CASSLPGRETQYF
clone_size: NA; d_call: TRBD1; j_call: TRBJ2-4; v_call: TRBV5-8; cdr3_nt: TGTGCCAGCAGCAAACCGGGACAGGGAGGGAACATTCAGTACTTC; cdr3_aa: CASSKPGQGGNIQYF
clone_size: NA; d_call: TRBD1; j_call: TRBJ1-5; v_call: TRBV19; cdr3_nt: TGTGCCAGTAGTATTGACAGGGGGACGGGCCGCAATCAGCCCCAGCATTTT; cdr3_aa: CASSIDRGTGRNQPQHF
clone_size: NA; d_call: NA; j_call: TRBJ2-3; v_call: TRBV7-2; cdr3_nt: TGTGCCAGCAGCTTAGCTGCGGCTGGTACAGATACGCAGTATTTT; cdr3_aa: CASSLAAAGTDTQYF
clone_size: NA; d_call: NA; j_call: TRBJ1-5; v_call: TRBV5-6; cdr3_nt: TGTGCCAGCAGCCTGTCAACCCCCCAGCATTTT; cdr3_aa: CASSLSTPQHF
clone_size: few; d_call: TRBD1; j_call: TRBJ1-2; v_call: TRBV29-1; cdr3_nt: TGCAGCGACAAATGGGACAGGGGTGGCTACACCTTC; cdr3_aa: CSDKWDRGGYTF
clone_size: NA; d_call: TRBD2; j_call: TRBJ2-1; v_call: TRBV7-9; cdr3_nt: TGTGCCAGCAGCCGGACTAGCGGTACTCAGACCTACAATGAGCAGTTCTTC; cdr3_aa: CASSRTSGTQTYNEQFF
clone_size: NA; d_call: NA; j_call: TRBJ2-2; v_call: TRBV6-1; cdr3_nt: TGTGCCACCTCGGGAACCGGGGAGCTGTTTTTT; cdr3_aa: CATSGTGELFF
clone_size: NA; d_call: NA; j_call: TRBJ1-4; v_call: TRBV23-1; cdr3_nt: TGCGCCAGATTTGGGCAGGGTGGGGTTCCGACTAATGAAAAACTGTTTTTT; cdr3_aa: CARFGQGGVPTNEKLFF
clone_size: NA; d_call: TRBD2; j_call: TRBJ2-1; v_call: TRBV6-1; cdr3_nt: TGTGCCAGCACTAAGCGGGAGGCTCTCAATGAGCAGTTCTTC; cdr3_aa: CASTKREALNEQFF
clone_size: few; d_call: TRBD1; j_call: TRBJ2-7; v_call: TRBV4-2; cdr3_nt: TGTGCCAGCAGCCAAGATGAGGGGGGACAGGGCTACGAGCAGTACTTC; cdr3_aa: CASSQDEGGQGYEQYF
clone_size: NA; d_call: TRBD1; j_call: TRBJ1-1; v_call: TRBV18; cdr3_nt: TGTGCCAGCTCACCCGACCGATATACAGGGGGCGAAGCTTTCTTT; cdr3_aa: CASSPDRYTGGEAFF
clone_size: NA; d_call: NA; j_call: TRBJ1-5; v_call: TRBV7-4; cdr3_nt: TGTGCCAGCGGGGGTCAGCCCCAGCATTTT; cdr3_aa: CASGGQPQHF
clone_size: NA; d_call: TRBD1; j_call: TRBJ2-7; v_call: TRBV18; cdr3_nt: TGTGCCAGCTCACGGGACAGCGGCTACGAGCAGTACTTC; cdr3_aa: CASSRDSGYEQYF
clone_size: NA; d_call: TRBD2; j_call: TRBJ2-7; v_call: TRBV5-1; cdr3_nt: TGCGCCAGCAGCTTGGAAATAGCGGGGGGAGCCTACGAGCAGTACTTC; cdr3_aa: CASSLEIAGGAYEQYF
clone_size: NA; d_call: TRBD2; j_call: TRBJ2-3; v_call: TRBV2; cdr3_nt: TGTGCCAGCAGTGTCCGCGGGGGGTCCTTGCAGTATTTT; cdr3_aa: CASSVRGGSLQYF
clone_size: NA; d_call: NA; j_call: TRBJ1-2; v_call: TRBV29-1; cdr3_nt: TGCAGCGTCCCGGGACACACCTTC; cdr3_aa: CSVPGHTF
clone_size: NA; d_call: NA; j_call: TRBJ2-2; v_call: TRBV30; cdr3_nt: TGTGCCTGGAGTGTACCGAATGGGGAGCTGTTTTTT; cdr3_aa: CAWSVPNGELFF
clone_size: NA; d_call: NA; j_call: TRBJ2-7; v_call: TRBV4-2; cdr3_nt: TGTGCCAGCAGCCAACAAGATGGCGAGCAGTACTTC; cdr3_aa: CASSQQDGEQYF
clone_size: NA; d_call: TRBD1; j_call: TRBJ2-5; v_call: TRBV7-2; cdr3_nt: TGTGCCAGCAGCTTCCCGGGACAGGGCGGGGAGACCCAGTACTTC; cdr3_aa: CASSFPGQGGETQYF
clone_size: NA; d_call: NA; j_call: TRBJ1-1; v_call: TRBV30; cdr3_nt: TGTGCCACGGGGACTGAAGCTTTCTTT; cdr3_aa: CATGTEAFF
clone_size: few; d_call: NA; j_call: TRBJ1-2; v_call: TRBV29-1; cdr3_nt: TGCAGCGTTGAACGGGGGAGGGGAGGAGTGGGCGGCTACACCTTC; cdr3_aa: CSVERGRGGVGGYTF
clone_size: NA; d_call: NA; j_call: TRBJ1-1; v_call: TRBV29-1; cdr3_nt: TGCAGCGCCCAAAGTCCGGGGCTGGCTTTCTTT; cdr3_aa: CSAQSPGLAFF
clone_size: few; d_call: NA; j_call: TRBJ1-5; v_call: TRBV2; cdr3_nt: TGTGCCAGCAGCACCAGGGTCGGGCAGCCCCAGCATTTT; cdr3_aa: CASSTRVGQPQHF
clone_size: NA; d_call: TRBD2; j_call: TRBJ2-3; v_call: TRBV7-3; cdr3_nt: TGTGCCAGCAGCTTTCTCCCAAGCCTAGCGGGAGGGCTGGCAGATACGCAGTATTTT; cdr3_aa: CASSFLPSLAGGLADTQYF
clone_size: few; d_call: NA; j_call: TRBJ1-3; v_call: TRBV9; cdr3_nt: TGTGCCAGCAGCGTAGATGGCAGACCTGGAAACACCATATATTTT; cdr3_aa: CASSVDGRPGNTIYF
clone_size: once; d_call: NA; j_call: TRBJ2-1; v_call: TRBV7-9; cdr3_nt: TGTGCCAGCAGCTTTGGGGCGAATGAGCAGTTCTTC; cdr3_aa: CASSFGANEQFF
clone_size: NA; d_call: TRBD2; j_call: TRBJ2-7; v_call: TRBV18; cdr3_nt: TGTGCCAGCTCACAGGGAGGGAGCTACGAGCAGTACTTC; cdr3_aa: CASSQGGSYEQYF